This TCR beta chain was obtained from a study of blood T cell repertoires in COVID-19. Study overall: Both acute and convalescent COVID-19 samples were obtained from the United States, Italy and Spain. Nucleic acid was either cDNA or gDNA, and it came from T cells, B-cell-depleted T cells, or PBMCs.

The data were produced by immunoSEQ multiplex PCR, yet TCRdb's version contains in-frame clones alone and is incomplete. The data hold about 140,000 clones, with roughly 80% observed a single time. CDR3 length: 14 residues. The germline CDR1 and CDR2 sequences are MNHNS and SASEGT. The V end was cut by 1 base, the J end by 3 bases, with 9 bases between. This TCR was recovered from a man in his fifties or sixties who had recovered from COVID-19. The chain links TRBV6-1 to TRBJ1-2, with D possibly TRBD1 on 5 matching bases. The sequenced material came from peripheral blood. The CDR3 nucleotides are TGTGCCAGCAGTGAAGGGGGGGACTACTATGGCTACACCTTC. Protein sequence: CASSEGGDYYGYTF.